This T cell receptor (beta chain) is drawn from a study of blood T cell repertoires in COVID-19. This clone was found a few times. The germline CDR1 and CDR2 sequences are LNHDA and SQIVND (reference sequence). V shed 5 bases and J 3 bases; nucleotides not matched to a gene: 6. CDR3 size: 14 residues. Authors' methods: From reference gene primer amplification, estimates of nucleated cell counts were derived. TCRdb's table, derived via immunoSEQ multiplex PCR, lists solely in-frame clones and lacks some. V and J calls and clone size are copied from that table; D and trimming were computed from the DNA. This sample yields approximately 170,000 clones, of which under 85% are seen a single time; under 7.5% belongs to the top ten.

The V gene is TRBV19, the J gene TRBJ2-7; 8 bases are shared with TRBD1. Sequenced input: peripheral blood. This TCR came from a man at least 80 years old with COVID-19, enrolled during active disease. The CDR3 DNA reads as TGTGCCAGTAGTTCAAGGACAGGGTTCTACGAGCAGTACTTC. This sequence encodes CASSSRTGFYEQYF.